Listed below are T cell receptor beta chains from one sample, sequenced in a study of cytomegalovirus exposure and HLA in healthy donors. Measured with immunoSEQ multiplex PCR; TCRdb has only the in-frame clones, and not every one. Here the sample spans about 240,000 clones, about 86% being singletons. The material sequenced was PBMCs. These receptors originate from a woman in her twenties or thirties in good health and CMV-seropositive. Both conserved end residues are part of each CDR3. The D gene is left open where the match is weak. Size values are once, few and many counts, or a class for expanded clones, and some rows have none.

DNA: TGTGCCAGCTCACCAGGGGCTCAAGAGACCCAGTACTTC; CDR3: CASSPGAQETQYF; size: .; V: TRBV18; J: TRBJ2-5; D: .
DNA: TGTGCCATCCTCGCGGGAGCCTCCTACAATGAGCAGTTCTTC; CDR3: CAILAGASYNEQFF; size: .; V: TRBV10-3; J: TRBJ2-1; D: TRBD2
DNA: TGTGCCAGTAGTATAGGAGGGGGTTCCTACGAGCAGTACTTC; CDR3: CASSIGGGSYEQYF; size: .; V: TRBV19; J: TRBJ2-7; D: .
DNA: TGTGCCAGCAGCTTCATGGCCCAGGGAAGCTATGGCTACACCTTC; CDR3: CASSFMAQGSYGYTF; size: .; V: TRBV5-5; J: TRBJ1-2; D: .
DNA: TGCGCCAGCAGCCAAGAAGTCGCCGGGAGTTCCTACAATGAGCAGTTCTTC; CDR3: CASSQEVAGSSYNEQFF; size: .; V: TRBV4-1; J: TRBJ2-1; D: .
DNA: TGCGCCAGCAGTCCGAACTACAGGGAATTTGTAGGCTACACCTTC; CDR3: CASSPNYREFVGYTF; size: .; V: TRBV23-1; J: TRBJ1-2; D: .
DNA: TGTGCCAGCAGTTACCGTCTGTTCAGCTCCTACAATGAGCAGTTCTTC; CDR3: CASSYRLFSSYNEQFF; size: .; V: TRBV6-5; J: TRBJ2-1; D: .
DNA: TGTGCCAGCAGCCAAGATCCAGCGAGAGACCACGAGCAGTACTTC; CDR3: CASSQDPARDHEQYF; size: .; V: TRBV4-2; J: TRBJ2-7; D: .
DNA: TGTGCCAGCAGCCTGGCGGGGGGATCTGGAAACACCATATATTTT; CDR3: CASSLAGGSGNTIYF; size: few; V: TRBV7-6; J: TRBJ1-3; D: .
DNA: TGTGCCACTAGGGTGACAGGGAAGGCCGCAGATACGCAGTATTTT; CDR3: CATRVTGKAADTQYF; size: .; V: TRBV19; J: TRBJ2-3; D: TRBD1
DNA: TGCAGCGCTGCCGGGGATGCGAACACCGGGGAGCTGTTTTTT; CDR3: CSAAGDANTGELFF; size: once; V: TRBV29-1; J: TRBJ2-2; D: .
DNA: TGTGCCAGCAGCCAAGAAGGTAATTTGCTAGCCCCATCCTACGAGCAGTACTTC; CDR3: CASSQEGNLLAPSYEQYF; size: .; V: TRBV4-2; J: TRBJ2-7; D: .
DNA: TGTGCCAGCAGCTTAAGGACAGTCCAAGAGACCCAGTACTTC; CDR3: CASSLRTVQETQYF; size: .; V: TRBV6-5; J: TRBJ2-5; D: .
DNA: TGTGCCAGTAGACCCCGATTGGGGACAGGGCGAAGGGATAACTATGGCTACACCTTC; CDR3: CASRPRLGTGRRDNYGYTF; size: .; V: TRBV19; J: TRBJ1-2; D: TRBD1
DNA: TGTGCTAGTGCGTCAGTACCAGGGGACACTGAAGCTTTCTTT; CDR3: CASASVPGDTEAFF; size: few; V: TRBV12-5; J: TRBJ1-1; D: .
DNA: TGCGCCAGCAGCTTGGCCGGGAACCTCCAAGAGACCCAGTACTTC; CDR3: CASSLAGNLQETQYF; size: .; V: TRBV5-1; J: TRBJ2-5; D: .
DNA: TGTGCCAGCATCAAATACGACGGGGTGGTCGATGGCTACACCTTC; CDR3: CASIKYDGVVDGYTF; size: few; V: TRBV2; J: TRBJ1-2; D: .
DNA: TGTGCCAGCAGCCAAGAGCTAGCGGGAGGAAGCTTAGATACGCAGTATTTT; CDR3: CASSQELAGGSLDTQYF; size: .; V: TRBV5-4; J: TRBJ2-3; D: TRBD2